Listed below are T cell receptor beta chains from one sample, sequenced in a study of shared clonotypes between healthy human individuals. Profiled with immunoSEQ multiplex PCR; TCRdb holds only in-frame clones, not every one. Here the sample spans some 2.3 million clones, about 92% being singletons. The material sequenced was naive CD4+ T cells from PBMCs. The receptors were sampled from a young man in good health. Some clones in this sample may be carry-over from other donors' samples. The CDR3 runs from the conserved cysteine through the conserved F or W. A D gene is named only where the DNA matches it firmly. Clone size is given for some rows only: seen once, a few or many times, or a class if the clone is expanded.

D,J,V,size,DNA,CDR3
-,TRBJ1-3,TRBV5-8,once,TGTGCCAGCAGCTTCGGACGGTTATCTGGAAACACCATATATTTT,CASSFGRLSGNTIYF
-,TRBJ2-1,TRBV5-1,-,TGCGCCAGCAGCCTGGCGGGACAAGGCTACAATGAGCAGTTCTTC,CASSLAGQGYNEQFF
-,TRBJ2-5,TRBV15,-,TGTGCCACCAGCAGAAATGGGGAGACCCAGTACTTC,CATSRNGETQYF
TRBD1,TRBJ1-2,TRBV18,-,TGTGCCAGCTCTTCCGGGACAGGGGACTATGGCTACACCTTC,CASSSGTGDYGYTF
-,TRBJ1-1,TRBV6-1,-,TGTGCCAGCAGTGAAGGCAGCTCCATGAACACTGAAGCTTTCTTT,CASSEGSSMNTEAFF
-,TRBJ1-1,TRBV23-1,-,TGCGCCAGCAGTCAATGCAGCACTGAAGCTTTCTTT,CASSQCSTEAFF
-,TRBJ2-3,TRBV29-1,-,TGCAGCGTTGAACGGCCCCTCACAGATACGCAGTATTTT,CSVERPLTDTQYF
TRBD2,TRBJ2-3,TRBV5-1,-,TGCGCCAGCAGCCCGGGACTAGCGGACATCACAGATACGCAGTATTTT,CASSPGLADITDTQYF
TRBD1,TRBJ2-7,TRBV6-1,-,TGTGCCAGCAGTCTCCTTACAGGGGACGAGCAGTACTTC,CASSLLTGDEQYF
-,TRBJ1-1,TRBV7-9,-,TGTGCCAGCAGCTTAGCCCAGGGGAACACTGAAGCTTTCTTT,CASSLAQGNTEAFF
-,TRBJ1-2,TRBV7-8,-,TGTGCCAGCAGCGCCCGGGGTCGGTATGGCTACACCTTC,CASSARGRYGYTF
-,TRBJ1-1,TRBV5-1,-,TGCGCCAGCAGCCAGCTTGGGGGGATAAACACTGAAGCTTTCTTT,CASSQLGGINTEAFF
-,TRBJ1-1,TRBV19,-,TGTGCCAGTAGTATAGACGGCCGTCGATCGGCCGAAGCTTTCTTT,CASSIDGRRSAEAFF
-,TRBJ2-3,TRBV4-2,-,TGTGCCAGCAGCGTTTTGGGGTCCACAGATACGCAGTATTTT,CASSVLGSTDTQYF
-,TRBJ1-6,TRBV4-2,-,TGTGCCAGCAGCCAAGGCCAGAATTCACCCCTCCACTTT,CASSQGQNSPLHF
TRBD1,TRBJ1-4,TRBV5-1,-,TGCGCCAGCAGCCCCGGACAGGGGGGCAGTGAAAAACTGTTTTTT,CASSPGQGGSEKLFF
-,TRBJ2-2,TRBV7-2,-,TGTGCCAGCAGCCCAGGGCGGGGAGTCGGGGAGCTGTTTTTT,CASSPGRGVGELFF
-,TRBJ2-1,TRBV19,once,TGTGCCAGTAGTTGGGCCCGGATATCCAATGAGCAGTTCTTC,CASSWARISNEQFF
-,TRBJ1-3,TRBV30,-,TGTGCCTGGAGTTTTTTCTCTGGAAACACCATATATTTT,CAWSFFSGNTIYF
TRBD1,TRBJ1-1,TRBV5-1,-,TGCGCCAGCAGCACAGGGGGGGCTAACACTGAAGCTTTCTTT,CASSTGGANTEAFF